This TCR beta chain was recovered during a study of CD8+ T cells in alopecia areata. Cell sorting on a FACSAria was used to separate CD4+ and CD8+ T cells from the PBMCs. The CDR3 runs to 15 residues. In germline, CDR1 is MGHDK, CDR2 SYGVNS. J gave up 9 bases and V 1 base, and 11 bases lay outside the gene matches. Investigators isolated RNA and reverse transcribed it into cDNA to act as the sequencing template. The table came from immunoSEQ multiplex PCR; TCRdb's copy has only in-frame clones and leaves some out. The sample holds roughly 100,000 clones, less than 70% seen once. A word on this clone: Its specificity is unknown.

Whole-study findings and limits: It was lesional scalp, especially alopecia totalis/universalis, that showed higher clonality than normal scalp. Against the mouse data, patients shared TCRs less clearly, possibly for HLA reasons.

Sequencing input: CD4+ T cells sorted from blood. This sequence originates from a human donor in good health. The genes are TRBV25-1 and TRBJ1-1; 7 bases align to TRBD1. This CDR3 is CASSESWERGQQAFF. The CDR3 bases are TGTGCCAGCAGTGAATCGTGGGAACGGGGACAGCAAGCTTTCTTT.